Included here is one T cell receptor beta chain sequence, with context. What it binds is not known. This record belongs to a study of shared clonotypes between healthy human individuals. Overall study results and limits: Clonotypes shared by all four sorted-subset donors had higher generation probabilities than non-shared clonotypes.

The naive CD8 fraction comprised CD45RO-negative cells positively selected for CCR7 and excluded terminally differentiated effector memory CD45RA+ cells. All donors were Caucasian adults living in Nashville, Tennessee. An even split of each subset's genomic DNA across several immunoSEQ plates was performed. Replicate PCRs for sorted subsets used approximately 220 ng DNA; this equaled about 30,000 T cell genomes. The method was immunoSEQ multiplex PCR; TCRdb's version includes in-frame clones alone and lacks a portion of them. The sample lists about 2.2 million clones, about 94% occurring once. V trimming: 1 base; J trimming: 7 bases; junction bases outside the gene matches: 7. Germline-derived CDR1 and CDR2 are SEHNR and FQNEAQ (reference sequence). This CDR3 has 16 amino acids.

This clonotype was sampled from a man younger than 35 in good health. Some clones in this sample may be carry-over from other donors' samples. The sample consisted of naive CD8+ T cells from PBMCs. The V call is TRBV7-9, the J call TRBJ1-5, with 10 bases that match TRBD1. CDR3 sequence: CASSLVGTGDEQPQHF. The CDR3 nucleotides read TGTGCCAGCAGCTTAGTTGGGACAGGGGATGAACAGCCCCAGCATTTT. Together with reference TRBV7-9 and TRBJ1-5, the CDR3 gives the full variable domain: DTGVSQNPRHKITKRGQNVTFRCDPISEHNRLYWYRQTLGQGPEFLTYFQNEAQLEKSRLLSDRFSAERPKGSFSTLEIQRTEQGDSAMYLCASSLVGTGDEQPQHFGDGTRLSIL.